Sequencing of this TCR beta chain was carried out in a study of blood T cell repertoires in COVID-19 (dated by TCRdb to 2018 to 2020). In the study overall: Collaborator samples came from the United States, Italy and Spain and covered acute and convalescent phases of COVID-19. Where HLA class I and class II types were available, the types were taken from metadata supplied by the sample provider, not from assay-based typing. The material from the prospective study consisted of cDNA or gDNA derived from T cells, B-cell-depleted T cells, or PBMCs. The repertoires were released in a freely available public database intended as a resource for research on the immune response to SARS-CoV-2. Deeply sampled blood TCRbeta repertoires from subjects exposed to, actively infected with, or recovered from COVID-19 were included in the dataset. Samples were obtained from the ongoing ImmuneRACE study (first 160 participants) and from 1,254 subjects provided by 6 global collaborators. Nearly every sample came with metadata listing a de-identified subject ID, COVID-19 status, age in years and sex. What the study reported, not specific to this receptor: The amount of clinical and demographic metadata varied by source and participant and was provided uncurated.

Collaborating institutions collected whole blood in K2EDTA tubes following their own protocols. For TCRbeta analysis, collaborator samples were shipped as frozen whole blood, as isolated PBMCs, or as DNA extracted from either sample type. Regarding this clone: The target of this receptor is not known. No per-base quality is available; no much larger clone lies one base away.

There are 14 amino acids in the CDR3, from cysteine to phenylalanine inclusive. Of the read, only the CDR3 DNA is kept; its 42 bases are in frame from base 1. Trimmed from V: 6 bases; trimmed from J: 3 bases; junction bases lacking a gene match: 7. Based on the germline V gene, the CDR1 and CDR2 sequences are KGHSH and LQKENI. TCRbeta CDR3 regions were amplified from genomic DNA using the immunoSEQ Assay, a bias-controlled multiplex PCR. Per the original workflow: Within the assay, amplification of reference gene primers was used to estimate how many nucleated cells each sample contained. Sequence reads were collapsed and filtered to measure the absolute abundance of every unique TCRbeta CDR3 rearrangement. For each sample, productive Simpson clonality was calculated as the square root of Simpson's diversity index over productive rearrangements. TCRdb limited this immuneACCESS table to in-frame rearrangements with V and J called. A share of clones is missing; checked studies link under half to unresolved V genes, and the rest is unexplained. The DNA gave D and trimming, while V, J and clone size come from that table. This sample comprises about 62,000 clones, 70% to 90% of them detected only once. The leading ten clones occupy 1% to 1.5% of the sample.

Sequencing input: peripheral blood. The chain was built from TRBV18 and TRBJ2-5, with 7 middle bases fitting TRBD2. The sequence derives from a woman of 80 years or more with acute or convalescent COVID-19. The nucleotide sequence is TGTGCCAGCTCCCAGACTAGCCCGGAAGAGACCCAGTACTTC. The resulting protein is CASSQTSPEETQYF.